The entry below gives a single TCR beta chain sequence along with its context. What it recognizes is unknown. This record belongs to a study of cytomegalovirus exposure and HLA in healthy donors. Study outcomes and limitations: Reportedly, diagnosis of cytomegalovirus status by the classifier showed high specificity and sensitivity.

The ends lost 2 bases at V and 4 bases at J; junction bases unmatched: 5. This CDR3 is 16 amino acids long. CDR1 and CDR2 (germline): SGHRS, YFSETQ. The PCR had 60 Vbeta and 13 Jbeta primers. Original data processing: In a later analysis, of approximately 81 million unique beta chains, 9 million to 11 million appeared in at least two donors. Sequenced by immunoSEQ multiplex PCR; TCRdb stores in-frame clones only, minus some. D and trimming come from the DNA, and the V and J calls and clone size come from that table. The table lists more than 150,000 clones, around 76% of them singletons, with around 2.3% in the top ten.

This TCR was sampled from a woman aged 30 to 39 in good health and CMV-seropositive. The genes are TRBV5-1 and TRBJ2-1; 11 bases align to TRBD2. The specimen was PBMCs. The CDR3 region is CASSLGLAGLYNEQFF. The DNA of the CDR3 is TGCGCCAGCAGCTTAGGACTAGCGGGCTTATACAATGAGCAGTTCTTC.